What follows are 30 T cell receptor beta chains derived from one specimen sequenced in a study of regulatory T cells in long-lasting Graves disease. To make TCR beta libraries, researchers used iRepertoire HTBI primers and Arm-PCR of CDR3 regions. TCRdb redid the calling of the multiplex PCR reads with MiXCR, one entry per CDR3 protein. The sample contains 350,000 to 450,000 distinct CDR3 sequences, under 25% of which appear only once. Described time point: persistent/refractory GD, antithyroid drugs over 5 years with positive TRAb. There was RNA extracted from PBMCs, and the TCR library was made from it. The sample here was peripheral blood mononuclear cells (PBMCs), taken when the disease was refractory, from a patient treated with antithyroid drugs. Receptors were obtained from a female donor with Graves disease.

This clonotype was observed a handful of times. The CDR3 loop is CASTKRTGIAYGELFF. The CDR3 DNA is TGTGCCAGCACCAAACGGACAGGGATAGCGTACGGGGAGCTGTTTTTT. The gene calls are TRBV28 and TRBJ2-2; the match to TRBD1 covers 8 bases. The ends lost 7 bases at V and 7 bases at J; junction bases unmatched: 14. Germline assignment: CDR1 MDHEN and CDR2 SYDVKM. This CDR3 comprises 16 residues.

This clonotype was seen more than once but under ten times. For the CDR3, the DNA is TGCAGTGCTAGAGATACCGGGACAGGGTTGAACACTGAAGCTTTCTTT. Translated: CSARDTGTGLNTEAFF. The chain uses TRBV20-1 and TRBJ1-1; 9 bases align to TRBD1. After removal of 0 bases from V and 0 bases from J, the junction contained 5 bases not matched to a gene. This CDR3 spans 16 amino acids. The germline gives CDR1 DFQATT, CDR2 SNEGSKA (reference sequence).

Regarding this clonotype: This sequence may be a read error, since a much larger clone differs from it by one base. This rearrangement joins TRBV25-1 to TRBJ2-7; D ambiguous. This CDR3 is built from 11 residues. The V and J ends lost 0 bases and 6 bases respectively, with 3 bases between them. Germline CDR1 reads MGHDK; CDR2 reads SYGVNS. The CDR3, as DNA: TGTGCCAGCAGTGAATACTCCGAGCAGTACTTC. Translated, it gives CASSEYSEQYF.

This clonotype was seen repeatedly, ten times or more. The genes are TRBV27 and TRBJ1-1; no reliable D call. Looked up from germline, CDR1 is MNHEY and CDR2 is SMNVEV (reference sequence). V was pared by 5 bases and J by 5 bases, with 15 bases between. CDR3 length: 14 amino acids. CDR3: CASSQVLFRTEAFF. The CDR3 nucleotides are TGTGCCAGCAGTCAGGTCCTTTTCCGGACTGAAGCTTTCTTT.

The CDR3 sequence: CASSGPGQRYGYTF. CDR3 in DNA: TGTGCCAGCAGCGGACCGGGACAGCGCTATGGCTACACCTTC. The genes are TRBV7-9 and TRBJ1-2; 7 bases agree with TRBD1. The CDR3 consists of 14 residues. V lost 5 bases to trimming and J lost 4 bases; unmatched junction nucleotides: 7. From germline, CDR1 is SEHNR and CDR2 FQNEAQ (reference sequence).

This clonotype occurred many times. The rearrangement uses TRBV15 and TRBJ1-1; 12 bases match TRBD1. V gave up 3 bases and J gave up 3 bases; unmatched junction bases: 2. CDR3 length: 15 residues. Germline V gives CDR1 LNHNV, CDR2 YYDKDF (reference sequence). CDR3 in amino acids: CATSRGQGADTEAFF. The DNA for the CDR3 is TGTGCCACCAGCAGGGGACAGGGGGCCGACACTGAAGCTTTCTTT.

This clonotype came up many times. The CDR3 sequence is CASSPVSAAHYEQYF. The CDR3 nucleotides read TGTGCCAGCAGCCCAGTTAGCGCCGCTCACTACGAGCAGTACTTC. The J gene is TRBJ2-7, the V gene TRBV7-2; possible D gene TRBD2, 5 bases. CDR1 is SGHTA, CDR2 FQGNSA, per germline. This CDR3 is built from 15 residues. With 5 bases removed from V and 3 bases from J, the gap between germline ends came to 17 bases.

This clonotype has a count of ten or more. The chain carries TRBV12-3 or TRBV12-4 and TRBJ1-6; maybe TRBD1 (6 bases). V lost 8 bases and J lost 10, with 18 bases in between. This CDR3 has 14 residues. CDR3 region: CASRQARGGSPLHF. The CDR3 DNA follows: TGTGCCAGCCGACAGGCTCGGGGTGGATCACCCCTCCACTTT.

Notes on this clonotype: Being one base from a much bigger clone, this may be a read error. J is TRBJ2-7 and V is TRBV12-3 or TRBV12-4; D is ambiguous. The CDR3 length is 13 residues. CDR3 DNA sequence: TGTGTCAGCAGCAGTACACAATCCTACGAGCAGTACTTC. Translated: CVSSSTQSYEQYF.

This clonotype has more than one count but fewer than ten. The rearrangement uses TRBV30 and TRBJ1-5; unclear D gene. Between the trimmed V and J ends, which lost 0 bases and 2 bases, there was a span of 8 bases. The CDR3 spans 14 residues. Germline values: CDR1 GTSNPN, CDR2 SVGIG (reference sequence). The CDR3 region has the DNA TGTGCCTGGAGTGTAAGCATAGGCAATCAGCCCCAGCATTTT. Translated: CAWSVSIGNQPQHF.

The gene calls are TRBV7-2 and TRBJ1-6; perhaps TRBD1 as D (6 bases). The germline V gene has CDR1 SGHTA and CDR2 FQGNSA. V shed 2 bases and J shed 8 bases, with 13 bases lying between them. CDR3 length: 15 residues. CDR3 in DNA: TGTGCCAGCAGCTTACGGGGGGCGAAGGATTCACCCCTCCACTTT. It translates to CASSLRGAKDSPLHF.

Worth noting for this clonotype: One end of the junction does not line up with germline, which may come from a read error. The J gene is TRBJ2-3, the V gene TRBV6-4, with D maybe TRBD1 (5 bases). This CDR3 is 16 amino acids long. Germline V gene lookup returns CDR1 MRHNA and CDR2 SNTAGT. The CDR3 DNA is TGTGCCAGCAGTTACTCAGGGTTACGAGGCACAGATACGCAGTATTTT. Protein sequence: CASSYSGLRGTDTQYF.

The chain has TRBV18 and TRBJ2-1; 7 nucleotides align to TRBD1. This CDR3 has 14 residues. CDR1 is KGHSH and CDR2 is LQKENI in the germline V gene. Germline trimming cut 6 bases from V and 4 bases from J; bases unmatched to any gene: 6. The CDR3 bases are TGTGCCAGCTCTCCGGGACAGAGTTACAATGAGCAGTTCTTC. It codes for CASSPGQSYNEQFF. The full variable domain, rest sourced from reference TRBV18 and TRBJ2-1, is NAGVMQNPRHLVRRRGQEARLRCSPMKGHSHVYWYRQLPEEGLKFMVYLQKENIIDESGMPKERFSAEFPKEGPSILRIQQVVRGDSAAYFCASSPGQSYNEQFFGPGTRLTVL.

This clonotype turned up a few times. The chain recombines TRBV29-1 with TRBJ2-7; 13 positions agree with TRBD2. The CDR3 has 13 residues. After removal of 1 base from V and 6 bases from J, the junction contained 0 bases not matched to a gene. From germline, CDR1 is SQVTM and CDR2 ANQGSEA. The CDR3 protein is CSVEGLAGGEQYF. The CDR3 DNA follows: TGCAGCGTTGAAGGACTAGCGGGAGGCGAGCAGTACTTC.

V is TRBV6-1 and J is TRBJ1-5; no definite D call. Germline V lookup: CDR1 MNHNS, CDR2 SASEGT. CDR3 length: 18 residues. Trimming pared 6 bases from V and 0 bases from J, leaving 21 bases between. Here the CDR3 DNA reads TGTGCCAGCAGCCCTGAGGCGGCGCTGGGGTATAGCAATCAGCCCCAGCATTTT. As protein: CASSPEAALGYSNQPQHF.

This clonotype was seen repeatedly, ten times or more. This chain links TRBV6-2 or TRBV6-3 with TRBJ1-5; D gene ambiguous. V lost 7 bases and J 7 bases, leaving 17 bases between the germline ends. The CDR3 consists of 14 residues. Germline CDR1 MNHEY, CDR2 SVGEGT. The CDR3 DNA follows: TGTGCCAGCACCACATACACGGTCAGCCAGCCCCAGCATTTT. Translation gives CASTTYTVSQPQHF.

The rearrangement links TRBV13 to TRBJ2-3; 9 nucleotides align to TRBD1. The V segment lost 2 bases and the J segment 7 bases; nucleotides outside the gene matches: 13. CDR1 is PRHDT and CDR2 is FYEKMQ in the germline V gene (reference sequence). This CDR3 is built from 17 residues. As DNA, the CDR3 is TGTGCCAGCAGCTTACGCCCCACCGGGACAGGGCACAATACGCAGTATTTT. Encoded protein: CASSLRPTGTGHNTQYF.

This clonotype occurred a few times. This chain connects TRBV15 to TRBJ1-1; D is unclear. CDR1 LNHNV and CDR2 YYDKDF come from the germline V gene (reference sequence). V lost 0 bases and J lost 5, with 10 bases in between. CDR3 length: 14 residues. The chain's CDR3 is CATSRDVAGTEAFF. The CDR3 DNA reads TGTGCCACCAGCAGAGATGTTGCGGGAACTGAAGCTTTCTTT. The whole variable domain, remainder taken from reference TRBV15 and TRBJ1-1, is DAMVIQNPRYQVTQFGKPVTLSCSQTLNHNVMYWYQQKSSQAPKLLFHYYDKDFNNEADTPDNFQSRRPNTSFCFLDIRSPGLGDTAMYLCATSRDVAGTEAFFGQGTRLTVV.

This clonotype has just a few counts. The chain recombines TRBV28 with TRBJ2-7; D perhaps matches TRBD1 (6 bases). Germline V gene sequence: CDR1 MDHEN, CDR2 SYDVKM. The CDR3 has 13 amino acids. Trimming pared 10 bases from V and 7 bases from J, leaving 20 bases between. CDR3 bases: TGTGCCACCCGTGGAACAGGGTTCGGTGAGCAGTACTTC. This sequence encodes CATRGTGFGEQYF.

At least ten counts were recorded for this clonotype. The chain joins TRBV20-1 to TRBJ2-5; D gene ambiguous. V lost 3 bases, J lost 2 bases, and 10 bases lay in between. Germline V gives CDR1 DFQATT, CDR2 SNEGSKA (reference sequence). The CDR3 is 13 residues long. The CDR3 DNA is TGCAGTGCTAGCGGGTCTCGACAAGAGACCCAGTACTTC. Protein: CSASGSRQETQYF.

This sequence joins TRBV12-3 or TRBV12-4 and TRBJ1-1, with D possibly matching TRBD1 (5 bases). Trimming stripped 6 bases from V and 4 bases from J, with 18 bases between. The CDR3 extends over 15 amino acids. CDR3 in DNA: TGTGCCAGCAGCTTTAACAGGTTGGGTGTCACTGAAGCTTTCTTT. It translates to CASSFNRLGVTEAFF.

This clonotype was picked up many times. The genes are TRBV7-2 and TRBJ1-4, with TRBD1 matching over 9 bases. This CDR3 has 14 amino acids. Germline V gene lookup returns CDR1 SGHTA and CDR2 FQGNSA. Trimming removed 1 base from V and 8 bases from J; junction bases left unmatched: 2. The CDR3 bases are TGTGCCAGCAGCTTAGGACAGGGGGACGAAAAACTGTTTTTT. This encodes CASSLGQGDEKLFF.

This clonotype was found a few times. The V call is TRBV18, the J call TRBJ1-1; D remains ambiguous. The CDR3 runs to 14 residues. V was shortened by 2 bases and J by 4 bases, with 11 bases between the two germline ends. Germline values: CDR1 KGHSH, CDR2 LQKENI. CDR3 amino acids: CASSPLGPLTEAFF. CDR3 nucleotides: TGTGCCAGCTCACCATTAGGACCGCTCACTGAAGCTTTCTTT.

This clonotype has a single count. V is TRBV4-3 and J is TRBJ1-5, with a possible D match to TRBD1 (6 bases). The CDR3 is made up of 17 amino acids. V lost 0 bases, J lost 5 bases, and 17 bases lay in between. Per germline, CDR1 LGHNA and CDR2 YSLEER. As DNA, the CDR3 is TGCGCCAGCAGCCAAGATCAAGGCAGGGGCGGCTATCAGCCCCAGCATTTT. Encoded protein: CASSQDQGRGGYQPQHF.

Concerning this clonotype: A much more abundant neighbour one base away suggests this may be a read error. The chain couples TRBV28 to TRBJ2-4; no reliable D call. V was trimmed by 6 bases and J by 0 bases, leaving 15 bases between them. The CDR3 totals 16 residues. Germline values: CDR1 MDHEN, CDR2 SYDVKM. The CDR3 DNA reads as TGTGCCAGCAGCCGGGCAGTTCTCCTAGCCAAAAACATTCAGTACTTC. As protein: CASSRAVLLAKNIQYF.

In this sample, this clonotype turned up a few times. J is TRBJ2-3 and V is TRBV6-2 or TRBV6-3, with 10 positions matching TRBD2. CDR1 MNHEY and CDR2 SVGEGT come from the germline V gene. The CDR3 loop spans 18 amino acids. The V gene end was trimmed by 6 bases and the J gene end by 0 bases; junction bases not matched to a gene: 12. CDR3 protein: CASSHDRTSGPSTDTQYF. For the CDR3, the DNA is TGTGCCAGCAGCCACGACCGGACTAGCGGACCAAGCACAGATACGCAGTATTTT.

The J gene is TRBJ2-7, the V gene TRBV20-1; TRBD1 might be the D (5 bases). Germline V gene data show CDR1 as DFQATT and CDR2 as SNEGSKA (reference sequence). Trimming removed 0 bases from V and 2 bases from J, with 11 bases in between. The CDR3 is made up of 14 amino acids. CDR3 sequence: CSARDSRVAYEQYF. The CDR3 DNA is TGCAGTGCTAGAGATTCCAGGGTTGCCTACGAGCAGTACTTC.

This clonotype was detected only a few times. The J gene is TRBJ2-3, the V gene TRBV20-1, with D possibly TRBD2 on 5 matching bases. The CDR3 contains 14 residues. V gave up 0 bases and J gave up 4 bases, with 11 bases separating them. Germline V gives CDR1 DFQATT, CDR2 SNEGSKA (reference sequence). The CDR3 spells CSARDERAADTQYF. The CDR3 coding sequence is TGCAGTGCTAGAGATGAGAGGGCGGCAGATACGCAGTATTTT.

This clonotype was detected many times. The chain has TRBV6-2 or TRBV6-3 and TRBJ2-7; TRBD2 agrees at 9 bases. Germline lookup yields CDR1 MNHEY and CDR2 SVGEGT. The CDR3 is 17 amino acids. Trimming at V came to 2 bases and at J to 2 bases, leaving 10 bases not matched to a gene. The CDR3 DNA sequence: TGTGCCAGCAGTTACCCGCCAGCTAGCGGGACACCCTACGAGCAGTACTTC. This encodes CASSYPPASGTPYEQYF.

This clonotype was detected only once. The chain carries TRBV12-3 or TRBV12-4 and TRBJ2-3; TRBD2 matches 8 bases. The CDR3 covers 14 residues. V dropped 3 bases and J dropped 3; count of bases not matched to a gene: 2. CDR3 amino acids: CASSFSGATDTQYF. As DNA, the CDR3 is TGTGCCAGCAGTTTTAGCGGGGCGACAGATACGCAGTATTTT.